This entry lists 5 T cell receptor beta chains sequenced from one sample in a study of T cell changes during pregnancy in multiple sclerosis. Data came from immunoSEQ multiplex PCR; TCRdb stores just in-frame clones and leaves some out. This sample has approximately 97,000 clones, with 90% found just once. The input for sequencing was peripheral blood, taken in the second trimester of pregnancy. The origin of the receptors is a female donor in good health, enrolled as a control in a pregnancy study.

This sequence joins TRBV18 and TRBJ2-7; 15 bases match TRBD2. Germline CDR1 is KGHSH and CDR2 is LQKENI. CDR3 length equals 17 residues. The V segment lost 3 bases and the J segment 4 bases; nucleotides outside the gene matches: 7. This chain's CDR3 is CASSPSGLAGGWYEQYF. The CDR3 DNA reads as TGTGCCAGCTCACCCTCGGGACTAGCGGGAGGATGGTACGAGCAGTACTTC.

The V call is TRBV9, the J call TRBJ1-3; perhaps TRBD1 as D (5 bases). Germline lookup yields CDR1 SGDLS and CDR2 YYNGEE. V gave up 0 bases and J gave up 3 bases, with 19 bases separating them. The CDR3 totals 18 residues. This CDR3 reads CASSVEWGLAAGGNTIYF. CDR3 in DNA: TGTGCCAGCAGCGTAGAGTGGGGCTTGGCTGCCGGTGGAAACACCATATATTTT.

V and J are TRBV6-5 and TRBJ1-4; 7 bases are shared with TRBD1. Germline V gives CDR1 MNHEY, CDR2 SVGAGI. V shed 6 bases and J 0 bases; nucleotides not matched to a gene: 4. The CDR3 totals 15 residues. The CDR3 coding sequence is TGTGCCAGCAGAGACAGGGCATCAACTAATGAAAAACTGTTTTTT. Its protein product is CASRDRASTNEKLFF.

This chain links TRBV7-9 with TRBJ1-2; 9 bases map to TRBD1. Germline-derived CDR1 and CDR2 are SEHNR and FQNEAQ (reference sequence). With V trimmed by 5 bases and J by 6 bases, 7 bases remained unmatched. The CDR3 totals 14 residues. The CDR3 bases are TGTGCCAGCAGCGCAGACAGGGGGTTTAATGGCTACACCTTC. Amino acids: CASSADRGFNGYTF.

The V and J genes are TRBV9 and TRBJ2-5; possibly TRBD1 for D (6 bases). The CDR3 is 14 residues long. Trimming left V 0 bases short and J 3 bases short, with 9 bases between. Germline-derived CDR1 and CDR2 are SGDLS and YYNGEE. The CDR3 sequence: CASSVVAGEETQYF. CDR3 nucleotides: TGTGCCAGCAGCGTAGTGGCAGGGGAAGAGACCCAGTACTTC.